This paragraph covers one T cell receptor (beta chain) sequence. What it recognizes is unknown. Repertoires were generated with immunoSEQ multiplex PCR, while TCRdb's copy carries only in-frame clones and drops some. The table includes about 96,000 clones, almost 90% detected once. Trimming took 6 bases from V and 3 from J, leaving 15 bases between them. The length of the CDR3 is 14 residues. In germline, CDR1 is MNHEY, CDR2 SVGAGI. The data belong to a study of T cell responses to AZD1222 COVID-19 vaccine. Study-wide findings and caveats: AZD1222 recipients seropositive at baseline numbered only 5 or 6. A mostly white British donor set with more females was recruited, and clonal diversity was possibly underestimated. Reports say nearly half of spike-specific TCRs go after unmutated variant regions.

Sequenced here: peripheral blood, sampled on day 0 of AZD1222 vaccination. The J gene is TRBJ2-7, the V gene TRBV6-5; D not resolved. This sequence originates from an adult in good health. The CDR3 protein is CASSLQLHYYEQYF. Written as DNA, the CDR3 is TGTGCCAGCAGCCTACAGCTACACTACTACGAGCAGTACTTC.